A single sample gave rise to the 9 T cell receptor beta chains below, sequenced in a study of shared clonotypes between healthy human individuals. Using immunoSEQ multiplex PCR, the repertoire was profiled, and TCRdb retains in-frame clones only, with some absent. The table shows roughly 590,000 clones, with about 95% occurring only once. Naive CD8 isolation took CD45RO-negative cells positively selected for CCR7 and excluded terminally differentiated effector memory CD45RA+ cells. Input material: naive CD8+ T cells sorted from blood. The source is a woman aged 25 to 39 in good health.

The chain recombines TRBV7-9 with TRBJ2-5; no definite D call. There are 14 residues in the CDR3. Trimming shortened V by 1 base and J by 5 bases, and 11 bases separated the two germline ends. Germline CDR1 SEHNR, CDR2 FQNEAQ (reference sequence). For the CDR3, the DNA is TGTGCCAGCAGCTTAGTAGGGTTACCGGAGACCCAGTACTTC. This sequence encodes CASSLVGLPETQYF.

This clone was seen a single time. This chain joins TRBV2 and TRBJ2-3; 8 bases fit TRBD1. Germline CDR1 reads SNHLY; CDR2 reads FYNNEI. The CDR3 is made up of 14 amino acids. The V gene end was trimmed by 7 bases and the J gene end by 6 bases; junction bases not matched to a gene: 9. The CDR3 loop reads CASTHRDRQDTQYF. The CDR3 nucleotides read TGTGCCAGCACCCACCGGGACAGGCAGGATACGCAGTATTTT.

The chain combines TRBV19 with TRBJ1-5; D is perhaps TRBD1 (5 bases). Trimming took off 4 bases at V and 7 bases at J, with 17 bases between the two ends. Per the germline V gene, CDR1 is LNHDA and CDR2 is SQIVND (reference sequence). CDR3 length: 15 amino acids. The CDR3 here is CASSTWDHPIQPQHF. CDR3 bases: TGTGCCAGTAGTACCTGGGACCACCCCATACAGCCCCAGCATTTT. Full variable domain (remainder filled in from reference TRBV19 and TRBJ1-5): DGGITQSPKYLFRKEGQNVTLSCEQNLNHDAMYWYRQDPGQGLRLIYYSQIVNDFQKGDIAEGYSVSREKKESFPLTVTSAQKNPTAFYLCASSTWDHPIQPQHFGDGTRLSIL.

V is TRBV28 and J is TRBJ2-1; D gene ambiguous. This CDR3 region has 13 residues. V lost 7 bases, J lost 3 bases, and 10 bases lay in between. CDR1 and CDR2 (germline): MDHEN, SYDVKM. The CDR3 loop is CASKDVLYNEQFF. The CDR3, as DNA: TGTGCCAGCAAGGACGTGCTCTACAATGAGCAGTTCTTC. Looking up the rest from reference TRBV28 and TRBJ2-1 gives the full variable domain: DVKVTQSSRYLVKRTGEKVFLECVQDMDHENMFWYRQDPGLGLRLIYFSYDVKMKEKGDIPEGYSVSREKKERFSLILESASTNQTSMYLCASKDVLYNEQFFGPGTRLTVL.

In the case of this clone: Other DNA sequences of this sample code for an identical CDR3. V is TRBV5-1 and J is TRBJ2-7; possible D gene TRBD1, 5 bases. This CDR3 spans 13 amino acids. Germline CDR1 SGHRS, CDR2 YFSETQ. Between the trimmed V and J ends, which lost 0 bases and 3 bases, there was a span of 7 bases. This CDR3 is CASSLVGDYEQYF. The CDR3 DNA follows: TGCGCCAGCAGCTTGGTAGGGGACTACGAGCAGTACTTC.

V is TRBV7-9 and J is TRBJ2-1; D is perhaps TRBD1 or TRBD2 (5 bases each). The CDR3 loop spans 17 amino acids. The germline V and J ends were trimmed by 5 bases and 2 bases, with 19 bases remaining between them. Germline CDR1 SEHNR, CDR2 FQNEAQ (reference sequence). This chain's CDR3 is CASSPLGVSTTYNEQFF. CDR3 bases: TGTGCCAGCAGCCCATTGGGGGTCAGCACCACCTACAATGAGCAGTTCTTC.

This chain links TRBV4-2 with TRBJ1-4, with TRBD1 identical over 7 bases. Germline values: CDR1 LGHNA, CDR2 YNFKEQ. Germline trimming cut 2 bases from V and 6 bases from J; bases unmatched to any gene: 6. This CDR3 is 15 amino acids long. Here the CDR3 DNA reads TGTGCCAGCAGCCAAAAGGACAGGAGAGATGAAAAACTGTTTTTT. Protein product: CASSQKDRRDEKLFF.

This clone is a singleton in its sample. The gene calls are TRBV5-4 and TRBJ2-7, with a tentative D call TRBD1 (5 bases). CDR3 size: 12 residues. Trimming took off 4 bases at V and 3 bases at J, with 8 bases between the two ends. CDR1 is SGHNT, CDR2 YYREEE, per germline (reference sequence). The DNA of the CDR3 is TGTGCCAGCAGCCAGGGTTTCTACGAGCAGTACTTC. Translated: CASSQGFYEQYF.

The CDR3 loop is CASSLRDRAYNEQFF. In DNA form, the CDR3 reads TGTGCCAGCAGTCTCCGGGACAGGGCTTACAATGAGCAGTTCTTC. V gene TRBV28 combines with J gene TRBJ2-1; 9 bases map to TRBD1. The junction had 6 bases not matched to a gene; V was cut back by 5 bases and J by 4 bases. The CDR3 totals 15 residues. CDR1 is MDHEN and CDR2 is SYDVKM in the germline V gene. The full variable domain, completed using reference TRBV28 and TRBJ2-1, is DVKVTQSSRYLVKRTGEKVFLECVQDMDHENMFWYRQDPGLGLRLIYFSYDVKMKEKGDIPEGYSVSREKKERFSLILESASTNQTSMYLCASSLRDRAYNEQFFGPGTRLTVL.